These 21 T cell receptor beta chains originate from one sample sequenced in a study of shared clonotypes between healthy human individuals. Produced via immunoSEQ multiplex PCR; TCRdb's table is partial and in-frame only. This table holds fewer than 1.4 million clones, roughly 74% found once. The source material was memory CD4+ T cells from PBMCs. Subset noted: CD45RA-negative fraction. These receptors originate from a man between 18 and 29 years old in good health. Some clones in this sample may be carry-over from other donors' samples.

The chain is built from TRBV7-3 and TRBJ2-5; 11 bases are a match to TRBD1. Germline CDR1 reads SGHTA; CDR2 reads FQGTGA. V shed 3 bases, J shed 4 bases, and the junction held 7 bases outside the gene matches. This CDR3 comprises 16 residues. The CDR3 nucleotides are TGTGCCAGCAGCTTGACCGGGACAGGGGGTGGAGAGACCCAGTACTTC. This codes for CASSLTGTGGGETQYF. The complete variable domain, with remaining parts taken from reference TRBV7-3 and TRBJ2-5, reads GAGVSQTPSNKVTEKGKYVELRCDPISGHTALYWYRQSLGQGPEFLIYFQGTGAADDSGLPNDRFFAVRPEGSVSTLKIQRTERGDSAVYLCASSLTGTGGGETQYFGPGTRLLVL.

Written as DNA, the CDR3 is TGTGCCAGCAGCAGAGGAGGGACAGGCCTTGGGGGATACGAGCAGTACTTC. As protein: CASSRGGTGLGGYEQYF. The rearrangement joins TRBV5-4 to TRBJ2-7; 8 positions agree with TRBD1. Germline CDR1 and CDR2: SGHNT and YYREEE (reference sequence). J gave up 4 bases and V 4 bases, and 16 bases lay outside the gene matches. The CDR3 covers 17 residues.

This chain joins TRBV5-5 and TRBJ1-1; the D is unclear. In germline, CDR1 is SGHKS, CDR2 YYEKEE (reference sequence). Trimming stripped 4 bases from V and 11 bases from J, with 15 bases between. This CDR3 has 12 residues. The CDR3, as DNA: TGTGCCAGCAGCAAGGACGCCCGCCCGGCTTTCTTT. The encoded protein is CASSKDARPAFF.

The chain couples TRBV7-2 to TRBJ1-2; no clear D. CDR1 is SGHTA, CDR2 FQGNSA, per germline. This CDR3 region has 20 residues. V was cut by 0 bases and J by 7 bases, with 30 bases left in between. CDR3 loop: CASSLAWATRGMEGGVGYTF. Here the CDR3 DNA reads TGTGCCAGCAGCTTAGCTTGGGCTACGCGGGGAATGGAGGGAGGTGTTGGCTACACCTTC.

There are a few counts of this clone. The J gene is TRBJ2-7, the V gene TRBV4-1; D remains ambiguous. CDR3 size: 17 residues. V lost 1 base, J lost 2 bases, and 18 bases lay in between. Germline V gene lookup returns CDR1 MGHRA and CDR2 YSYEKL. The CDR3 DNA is TGCGCCAGCAGCCAAGCAAGAACGGCGCAGCTGGCCTACGAGCAGTACTTC. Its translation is CASSQARTAQLAYEQYF.

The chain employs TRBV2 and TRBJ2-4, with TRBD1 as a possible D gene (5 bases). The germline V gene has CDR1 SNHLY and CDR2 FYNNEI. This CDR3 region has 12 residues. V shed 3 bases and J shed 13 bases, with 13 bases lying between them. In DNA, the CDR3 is TGTGCCAGCAGTGACAGGCAGGGTGCCCAGTACTTC. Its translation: CASSDRQGAQYF.

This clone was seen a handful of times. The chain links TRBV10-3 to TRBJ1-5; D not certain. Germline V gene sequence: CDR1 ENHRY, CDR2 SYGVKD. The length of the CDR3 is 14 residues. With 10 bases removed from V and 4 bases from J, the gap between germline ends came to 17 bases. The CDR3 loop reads CATSPLTQNQPQHF. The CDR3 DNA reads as TGTGCCACATCACCGTTGACACAGAATCAGCCCCAGCATTTT.

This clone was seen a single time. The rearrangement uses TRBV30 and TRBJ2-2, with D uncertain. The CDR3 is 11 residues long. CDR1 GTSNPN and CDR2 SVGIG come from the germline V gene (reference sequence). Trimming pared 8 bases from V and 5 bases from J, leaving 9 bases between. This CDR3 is CARSATGELFF. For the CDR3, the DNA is TGTGCCCGGTCAGCGACCGGGGAGCTGTTTTTT.

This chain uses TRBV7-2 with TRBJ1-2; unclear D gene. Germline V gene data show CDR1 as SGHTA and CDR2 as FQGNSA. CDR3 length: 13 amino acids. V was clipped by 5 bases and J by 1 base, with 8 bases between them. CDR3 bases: TGTGCCAGCAGCCCAGACGGTAACTATGGCTACACCTTC. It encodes CASSPDGNYGYTF.

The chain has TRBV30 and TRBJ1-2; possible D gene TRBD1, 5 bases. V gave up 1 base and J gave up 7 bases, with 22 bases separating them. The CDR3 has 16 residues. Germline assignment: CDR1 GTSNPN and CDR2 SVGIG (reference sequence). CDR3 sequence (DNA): TGTGCCTGGAGTGGGGACCGAGCAGGGAAGGTTGGTGGCTACACCTTC. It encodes CAWSGDRAGKVGGYTF.

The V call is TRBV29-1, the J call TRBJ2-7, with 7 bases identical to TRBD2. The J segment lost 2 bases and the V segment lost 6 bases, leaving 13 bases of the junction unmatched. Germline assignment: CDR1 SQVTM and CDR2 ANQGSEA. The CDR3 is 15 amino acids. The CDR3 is CSVRKGPGLTYEQYF. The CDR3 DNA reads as TGCAGCGTCCGGAAGGGGCCGGGACTAACCTACGAGCAGTACTTC.

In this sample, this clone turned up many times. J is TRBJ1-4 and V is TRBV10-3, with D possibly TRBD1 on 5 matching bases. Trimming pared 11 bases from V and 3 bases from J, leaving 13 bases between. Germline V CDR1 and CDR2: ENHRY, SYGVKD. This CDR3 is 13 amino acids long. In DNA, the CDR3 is TGTGCCTCCTCTGGGGGGGCTAATGAAAAACTGTTTTTT. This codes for CASSGGANEKLFF.

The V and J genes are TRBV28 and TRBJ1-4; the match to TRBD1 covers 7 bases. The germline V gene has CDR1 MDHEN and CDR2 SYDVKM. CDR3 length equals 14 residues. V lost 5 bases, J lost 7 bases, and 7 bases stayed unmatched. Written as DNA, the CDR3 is TGTGCCAGCAGTCGCCACGGGGACAGTGAAAAACTGTTTTTT. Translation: CASSRHGDSEKLFF.

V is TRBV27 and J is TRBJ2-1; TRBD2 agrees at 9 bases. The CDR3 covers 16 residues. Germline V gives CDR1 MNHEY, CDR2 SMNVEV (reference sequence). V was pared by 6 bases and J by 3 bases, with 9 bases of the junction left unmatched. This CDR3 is CASSLSGSPFYNEQFF. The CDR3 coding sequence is TGTGCCAGCAGCCTTAGCGGGAGCCCTTTCTACAATGAGCAGTTCTTC.

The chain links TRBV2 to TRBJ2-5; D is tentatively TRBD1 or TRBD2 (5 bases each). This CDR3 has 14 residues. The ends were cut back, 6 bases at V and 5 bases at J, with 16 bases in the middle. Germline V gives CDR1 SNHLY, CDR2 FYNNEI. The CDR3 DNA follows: TGTGCCAGCAGGAGCTCACTAGGGGCGGAGACCCAGTACTTC. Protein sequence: CASRSSLGAETQYF.

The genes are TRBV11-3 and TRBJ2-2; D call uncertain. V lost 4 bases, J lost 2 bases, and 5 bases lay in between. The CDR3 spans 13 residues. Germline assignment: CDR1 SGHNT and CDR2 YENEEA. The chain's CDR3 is CASSSFNTGELFF. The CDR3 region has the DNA TGTGCCAGCAGCTCTTTTAACACCGGGGAGCTGTTTTTT.

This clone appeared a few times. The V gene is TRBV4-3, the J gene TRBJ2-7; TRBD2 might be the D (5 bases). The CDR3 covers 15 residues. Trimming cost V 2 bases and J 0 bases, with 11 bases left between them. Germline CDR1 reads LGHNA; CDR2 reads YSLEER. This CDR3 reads CASSQMVDSSYEQYF. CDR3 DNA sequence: TGCGCCAGCAGCCAAATGGTGGACTCCTCCTACGAGCAGTACTTC.

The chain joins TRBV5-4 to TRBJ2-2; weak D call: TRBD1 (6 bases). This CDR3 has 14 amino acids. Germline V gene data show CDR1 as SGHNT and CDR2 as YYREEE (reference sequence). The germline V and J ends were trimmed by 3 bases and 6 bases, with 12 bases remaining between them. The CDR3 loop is CASSSQGSSGELFF. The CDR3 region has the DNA TGTGCCAGCAGCTCACAGGGCTCCTCCGGGGAGCTGTTTTTT.

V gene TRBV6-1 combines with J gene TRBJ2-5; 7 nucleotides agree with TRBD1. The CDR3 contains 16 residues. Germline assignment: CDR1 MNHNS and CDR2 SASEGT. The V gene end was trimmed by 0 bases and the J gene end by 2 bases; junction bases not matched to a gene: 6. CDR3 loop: CASSEAQAGGQETQYF. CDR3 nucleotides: TGTGCCAGCAGTGAAGCGCAGGCAGGGGGTCAAGAGACCCAGTACTTC.

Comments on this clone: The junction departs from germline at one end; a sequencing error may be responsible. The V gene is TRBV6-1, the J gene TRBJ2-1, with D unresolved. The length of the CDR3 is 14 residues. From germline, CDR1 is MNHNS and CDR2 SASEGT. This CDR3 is CASSVGFSHNEQFF. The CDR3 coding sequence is TGTGCCAGCAGTGTAGGATTCTCCCACAATGAGCAGTTCTTC.

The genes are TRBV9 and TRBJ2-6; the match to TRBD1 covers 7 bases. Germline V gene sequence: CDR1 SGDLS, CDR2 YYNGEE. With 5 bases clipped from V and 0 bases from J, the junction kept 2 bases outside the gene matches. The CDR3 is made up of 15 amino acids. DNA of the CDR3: TGTGCCAGCAGGGGACAGCGCTCTGGGGCCAACGTCCTGACTTTC. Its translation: CASRGQRSGANVLTF.